The 9 T cell receptor beta chains listed next were all sequenced from one sample in a study of vaccination and CD4 T cells after COVID-19. Their cognate antigens are unknown. Sample treatment: roughly 10-day PBMC culture with coronavirus spike peptide pools or control peptides (ViraFEST assay). Oncomine TCR Beta short-read sequencing was applied to DNA from cultured CD4+ T cells. TCRdb recomputed calls from the PCR reads with MiXCR, one row per CDR3 protein. The profile covers around 15,000 distinct CDR3 sequences, with about 53% appearing a single time and around 16% taken by the ten largest. Sequenced: CD4+ T cells from blood, cultured in vitro. The origin of the receptors is a human donor who had recovered from COVID-19.

V and J are TRBV6-1 and TRBJ1-4, with D tentatively TRBD1 (5 bases). CDR1 is MNHNS and CDR2 is SASEGT in the germline V gene. Trimming shortened V by 1 base and J by 8 bases, and 23 bases separated the two germline ends. This CDR3 has 18 amino acids. The CDR3 DNA reads as TGTGCCAGCAGTGAAGGATGGCAGGCCCACTCGGGGGAAGAAAAACTGTTTTTT. This encodes CASSEGWQAHSGEEKLFF.

V gene TRBV19 combines with J gene TRBJ1-2; D remains ambiguous. Germline lookup yields CDR1 LNHDA and CDR2 SQIVND (reference sequence). The CDR3 is 13 residues long. V lost 7 bases to trimming and J lost 7 bases, with 16 bases between them. CDR3 sequence: CASIQDGMVGYTF. The DNA for the CDR3 is TGTGCCAGTATACAAGACGGGATGGTTGGCTACACCTTC.

The sample holds a few counts of this clonotype. V is TRBV11-2 and J is TRBJ2-2, with D possibly TRBD1 on 5 matching bases. Per germline, CDR1 SGHAT and CDR2 FQNNGV. V was pared by 2 bases and J by 4 bases, with 11 bases between. The CDR3 runs to 15 residues. DNA of the CDR3: TGTGCCAGCAGCTTAACCCTAGGGGTCACCGGGGAGCTGTTTTTT. Translation gives CASSLTLGVTGELFF.

The rearrangement joins TRBV6-1 to TRBJ1-2; 7 bases map to TRBD1. CDR1 MNHNS and CDR2 SASEGT come from the germline V gene. The CDR3 length is 15 residues. The junction had 12 bases not matched to a gene; V was cut back by 7 bases and J by 4 bases. The CDR3 here is CASTNAARQGYGYTF. In nucleotides, the CDR3 is TGTGCCAGCACCAACGCGGCCCGACAGGGCTATGGCTACACCTTC.

V usage is TRBV20-1 and J usage is TRBJ1-2; D is undetermined. The V end lost 2 bases, the J end lost 0 bases, and 7 bases lay between the germline ends. The CDR3 spans 13 residues. Germline V gene lookup returns CDR1 DFQATT and CDR2 SNEGSKA (reference sequence). In DNA, the CDR3 is TGCAGTGCTAGACTCGATACTAACTATGGCTACACCTTC. Amino acid sequence: CSARLDTNYGYTF.

V is TRBV5-8 and J is TRBJ1-1; the D gene is possibly TRBD1 (6 bases). This CDR3 contains 14 residues. CDR1 and CDR2 from the germline V gene are SGHTS and YDEGEE. V was trimmed by 4 bases and J by 1 base, leaving 11 bases between them. DNA of the CDR3: TGTGCCAGCAGCGTACAAGGGGGGAACACTGAAGCTTTCTTT. This encodes CASSVQGGNTEAFF.

This clonotype was detected once. The chain links TRBV5-1 to TRBJ1-2; no firm D call. CDR3 length: 14 residues. Germline CDR1 SGHRS, CDR2 YFSETQ. Trimming took 3 bases from V and 7 from J, leaving 16 bases between them. The CDR3 protein is CASSSYNSISGYTF. For the CDR3, the DNA is TGCGCCAGCAGCTCCTACAACTCTATCTCTGGCTACACCTTC.

The chain combines TRBV19 with TRBJ1-2; no firm D call. V lost 3 bases and J 7 bases, leaving 12 bases between the germline ends. The length of the CDR3 is 13 residues. CDR1 and CDR2 (germline): LNHDA, SQIVND (reference sequence). This chain's CDR3 is CASSIGRVPGYTF. The CDR3 coding sequence is TGTGCCAGTAGTATTGGTAGGGTTCCTGGCTACACCTTC.

The chain employs TRBV4-3 and TRBJ2-7; D may be TRBD1 (8 bases). Germline V CDR1 and CDR2: LGHNA, YSLEER. V was trimmed by 3 bases and J by 0 bases, leaving 12 bases between them. CDR3 size: 15 residues. The CDR3 nucleotides read TGCGCCAGCAGCCACAGCGGGACAGGCTCCTACGAGCAGTACTTC. It codes for CASSHSGTGSYEQYF.